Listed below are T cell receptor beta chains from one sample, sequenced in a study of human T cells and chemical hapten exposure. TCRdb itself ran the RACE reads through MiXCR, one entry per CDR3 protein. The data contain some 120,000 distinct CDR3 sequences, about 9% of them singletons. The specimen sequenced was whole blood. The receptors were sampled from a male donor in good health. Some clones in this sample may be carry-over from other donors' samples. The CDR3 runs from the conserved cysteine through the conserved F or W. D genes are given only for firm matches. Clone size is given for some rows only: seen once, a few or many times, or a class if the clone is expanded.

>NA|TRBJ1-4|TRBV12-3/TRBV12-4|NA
CASSGRAANEKLFF
TGTGCCAGCAGCGGACGGGCGGCTAATGAAAAACTGTTTTTT
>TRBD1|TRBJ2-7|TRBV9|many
CASSVYEAGGYEQYF
TGTGCCAGCAGCGTTTACGAAGCAGGGGGCTACGAGCAGTACTTC
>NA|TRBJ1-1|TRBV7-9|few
CASTLVGGEAFF
TGTGCCAGCACCTTGGTGGGGGGGGAAGCTTTCTTT
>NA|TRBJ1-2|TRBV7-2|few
CASSLGRDNYGYTF
TGTGCCAGCAGCTTAGGACGGGATAACTATGGCTACACCTTC
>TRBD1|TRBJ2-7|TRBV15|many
CATSRDRSYEQYF
TGTGCCACCAGCAGGGACAGGAGCTACGAGCAGTACTTC
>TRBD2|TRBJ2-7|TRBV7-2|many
CASSVSGDSYEQYF
TGTGCCAGCAGCGTTAGCGGGGACTCCTACGAGCAGTACTTC
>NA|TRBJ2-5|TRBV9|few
CASSGPGQETQYF
TGTGCCAGCAGCGGCCCGGGACAAGAGACCCAGTACTTC
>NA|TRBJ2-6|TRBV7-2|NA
CASSFRRDSGANVLTF
TGTGCCAGCAGCTTTCGACGGGACTCTGGGGCCAACGTCCTGACTTTC
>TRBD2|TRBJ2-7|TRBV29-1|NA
CSVAGTSGSTYEQYF
TGCAGCGTTGCCGGGACTAGCGGGTCCACCTACGAGCAGTACTTC
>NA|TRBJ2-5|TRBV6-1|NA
CASSAEETQYF
TGTGCCAGCAGTGCGGAAGAGACCCAGTACTTC
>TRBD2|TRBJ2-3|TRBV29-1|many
CSTSGSATDTQYF
TGCAGCACTAGCGGGAGCGCCACAGATACGCAGTATTTT
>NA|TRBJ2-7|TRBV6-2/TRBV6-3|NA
CASSYPGNYEQYF
TGTGCCAGCAGTTACCCTGGGAACTACGAGCAGTACTTC
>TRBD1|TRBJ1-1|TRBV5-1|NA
CASRSGDRGFGTEAFF
TGCGCCAGCAGATCCGGCGACAGGGGATTCGGCACTGAAGCTTTCTTT
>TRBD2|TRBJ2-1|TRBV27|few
CASRRGRLNEQFF
TGTGCCAGCAGGCGCGGGAGACTTAATGAGCAGTTCTTC
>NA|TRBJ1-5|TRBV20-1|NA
CSAREGFGNNQPQHF
TGCAGTGCTAGAGAAGGGTTCGGAAACAATCAGCCCCAGCATTTT
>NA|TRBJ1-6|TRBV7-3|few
CASSPGMGNSPLHF
TGTGCCAGCAGCCCCGGGATGGGCAATTCACCCCTCCACTTT
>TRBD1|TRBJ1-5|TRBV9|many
CASSATDRASQPQHF
TGTGCCAGCAGCGCCACGGACAGGGCGTCTCAGCCCCAGCATTTT
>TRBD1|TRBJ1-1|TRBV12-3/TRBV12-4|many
CASSLKTGGFSEAFF
TGTGCCAGCAGTTTAAAAACAGGGGGGTTTTCTGAAGCTTTCTTT
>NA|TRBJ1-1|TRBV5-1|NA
CASSLSAGKVTEAFF
TGCGCCAGCAGCTTATCCGCAGGGAAGGTCACTGAAGCTTTCTTT
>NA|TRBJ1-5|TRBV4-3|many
CASSQSWGGETYSNQPQHF
TGCGCCAGCAGCCAGAGTTGGGGGGGGGAGACTTATAGCAATCAGCCCCAGCATTTT
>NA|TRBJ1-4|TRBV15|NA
CATSRAGSTNEKLFF
TGTGCCACCAGCAGAGCGGGGAGCACTAATGAAAAACTGTTTTTT
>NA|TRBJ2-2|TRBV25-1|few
CASRRPNTGELFF
TGTGCCAGCAGACGCCCGAACACCGGGGAGCTGTTTTTT
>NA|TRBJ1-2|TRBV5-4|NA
CASSLAGNVYGYTF
TGTGCCAGCAGCTTGGCGGGTAACGTCTATGGCTACACCTTC
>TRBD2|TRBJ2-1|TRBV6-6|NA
CASNYSGNNEQFF
TGTGCCAGCAATTACAGCGGGAATAATGAGCAGTTCTTC
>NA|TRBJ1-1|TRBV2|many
CASMADALWNTEAFF
TGTGCCAGCATGGCGGACGCTCTCTGGAACACTGAAGCTTTCTTT
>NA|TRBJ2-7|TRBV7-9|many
CASSLKTGDTYEQYF
TGTGCCAGCAGCTTAAAAACGGGTGATACCTACGAGCAGTACTTC
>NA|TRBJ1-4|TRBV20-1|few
CSVPGGGLRYEKLFF
TGCAGTGTTCCCGGGGGTGGGTTACGATATGAAAAACTGTTTTTT
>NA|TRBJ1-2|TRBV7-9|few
CASSGEGGYGYTF
TGTGCCAGCAGCGGAGAAGGGGGCTATGGCTACACCTTC